Listed here are 31 T cell receptor beta chains from one sample, sequenced in a study of OX40 agonist ivuxolimab in advanced cancers. Sequencing used immunoSEQ multiplex PCR; TCRdb keeps in-frame clones, though not all of them. The sample lists about 64,000 clones; 75% to 95% were seen once. The input for sequencing was CD4+ or CD8+ T cells sorted from blood, taken in a trial of the OX40 agonist ivuxolimab. All receptors derive from an adult with an advanced solid tumor such as melanoma, head and neck, liver or kidney cancer.

CDR3 protein: CASSTTGTANYEQYF. CDR3 DNA: TGTGCCAGTAGTACTACCGGGACAGCGAACTACGAGCAGTACTTC. This chain uses TRBV19 with TRBJ2-7, with 7 bases that match TRBD1. The V gene end was trimmed by 4 bases and the J gene end by 3 bases; junction bases not matched to a gene: 9. Germline V gene lookup returns CDR1 LNHDA and CDR2 SQIVND (reference sequence). The CDR3 is made up of 15 amino acids. The full variable domain, rest sourced from reference TRBV19 and TRBJ2-7, is DGGITQSPKYLFRKEGQNVTLSCEQNLNHDAMYWYRQDPGQGLRLIYYSQIVNDFQKGDIAEGYSVSREKKESFPLTVTSAQKNPTAFYLCASSTTGTANYEQYFGPGTRLTVT.

The chain has TRBV5-1 and TRBJ2-7, with unresolved D. The CDR3 sequence is 14 residues long. CDR1 is SGHRS, CDR2 YFSETQ, per germline. V lost 2 bases and J lost 3, with 12 bases in between. CDR3 DNA sequence: TGCGCCAGCAGCTTAGAACGATCCAACTACGAGCAGTACTTC. This codes for CASSLERSNYEQYF.

This clone was recorded only once. This chain links TRBV18 with TRBJ2-1, with D perhaps TRBD1 (6 bases). Germline V lookup: CDR1 KGHSH, CDR2 LQKENI. Trimming cost V 5 bases and J 6 bases, with 14 bases left between them. The CDR3 loop spans 14 amino acids. DNA of the CDR3: TGTGCCAGCTCATCGGCGGTAGGGGGCAATGAGCAGTTCTTC. Protein product: CASSSAVGGNEQFF. Full variable domain (missing parts from reference TRBV18 and TRBJ2-1): NAGVMQNPRHLVRRRGQEARLRCSPMKGHSHVYWYRQLPEEGLKFMVYLQKENIIDESGMPKERFSAEFPKEGPSILRIQQVVRGDSAAYFCASSSAVGGNEQFFGPGTRLTVL.

This chain uses TRBV18 with TRBJ1-2; D gene unclear. Trimming removed 1 base at V and 4 bases at J, with 10 bases between. This CDR3 has 14 amino acids. Per germline, CDR1 KGHSH and CDR2 LQKENI. The CDR3 region has the DNA TGTGCCAGCTCACCACGGGAAGACCCCTATGGCTACACCTTC. This codes for CASSPREDPYGYTF.

The V and J genes are TRBV6-5 and TRBJ2-1, with 8 bases identical to TRBD2. The CDR3 has 15 amino acids. CDR1 and CDR2 from the germline V gene are MNHEY and SVGAGI. V lost 4 bases, J lost 10 bases, and 12 bases stayed unmatched. The CDR3 region is CASSSRAGDTSEQFF. CDR3 coding DNA: TGTGCCAGCAGTTCCAGAGCGGGGGATACAAGCGAGCAGTTCTTC.

This rearrangement joins TRBV7-2 to TRBJ2-1; D possibly corresponds to TRBD2 (5 bases). Per the germline V gene, CDR1 is SGHTA and CDR2 is FQGNSA. The CDR3 consists of 16 residues. V was shortened by 3 bases and J by 5 bases, with 17 bases between the two germline ends. CDR3 sequence: CASSFWVGVGHNEQFF. CDR3 nucleotide sequence: TGTGCCAGCAGCTTTTGGGTGGGAGTGGGCCACAATGAGCAGTTCTTC.

This clone was counted between two and nine times. The V gene is TRBV18, the J gene TRBJ2-2, with 9 bases lining up with TRBD2. The CDR3 consists of 18 residues. Looked up from germline, CDR1 is KGHSH and CDR2 is LQKENI. J was trimmed by 1 base and V by 2 bases; bases with no gene match: 8. The CDR3 coding sequence is TGTGCCAGCTCACCAGCTCCTAGCGGGACCCTGAACACCGGGGAGCTGTTTTTT. This gives the protein CASSPAPSGTLNTGELFF.

This chain connects TRBV14 to TRBJ2-1, with unresolved D. V was trimmed by 5 bases and J by 3 bases, leaving 14 bases between them. The CDR3 has 15 residues. The germline V gene has CDR1 SGHDN and CDR2 FVKESK. The CDR3 loop reads CASSSGYINYNEQFF. As DNA, the CDR3 is TGTGCCAGCAGCTCCGGCTATATAAACTACAATGAGCAGTTCTTC. The whole variable domain, filled in from reference TRBV14 and TRBJ2-1, reads EAGVTQFPSHSVIEKGQTVTLRCDPISGHDNLYWYRRVMGKEIKFLLHFVKESKQDESGMPNNRFLAERTGGTYSTLKVQPAELEDSGVYFCASSSGYINYNEQFFGPGTRLTVL.

The genes are TRBV20-1 and TRBJ2-3, with D unresolved. The CDR3 sequence is 10 residues long. Between the trimmed V and J ends, which lost 2 bases and 3 bases, there was a span of 0 bases. CDR1 is DFQATT, CDR2 SNEGSKA, per germline (reference sequence). DNA of the CDR3: TGCAGTGCTAGAACAGATACGCAGTATTTT. It yields the protein CSARTDTQYF.

The chain combines TRBV18 with TRBJ1-5; 11 positions match TRBD1. Looked up from germline, CDR1 is KGHSH and CDR2 is LQKENI. V lost 6 bases and J lost 4; bases outside the gene matches: 11. This CDR3 comprises 17 residues. CDR3 DNA sequence: TGTGCCAGCTCCCCCGGGACAGGGGGTTCGGGTAATCAGCCCCAGCATTTT. It yields the protein CASSPGTGGSGNQPQHF.

The chain recombines TRBV28 with TRBJ2-1, with TRBD2 identical over 9 bases. The CDR3 length is 15 residues. J lost 10 bases, V lost 4 bases, and 11 bases had no gene match. Germline CDR1 MDHEN, CDR2 SYDVKM. The CDR3 loop is CASSSPREGSREQFF. The CDR3 region has the DNA TGTGCCAGCAGTTCCCCGCGGGAGGGAAGTAGAGAGCAGTTCTTC.

The chain employs TRBV18 and TRBJ2-3, with 9 bases matching TRBD1. CDR1 and CDR2 (germline): KGHSH, LQKENI. The CDR3 sequence is 15 residues long. J gave up 6 bases and V 8 bases, and 12 bases lay outside the gene matches. CDR3 sequence: CASATTGGAGDTQYF. The CDR3 DNA follows: TGTGCCAGCGCAACAACAGGGGGCGCAGGGGATACGCAGTATTTT.

This clone was seen just once. This chain connects TRBV18 to TRBJ1-1, with D uncertain. The CDR3 consists of 15 residues. V was shortened by 6 bases and J by 10 bases, with 24 bases between the two germline ends. Germline V CDR1 and CDR2: KGHSH, LQKENI. The CDR3: CASSRNGVEWKVAFF. The CDR3 DNA is TGTGCCAGCTCGCGTAACGGTGTAGAATGGAAGGTAGCTTTCTTT.

The chain recombines TRBV9 with TRBJ2-6; 9 nucleotides match TRBD1. V gave up 3 bases and J gave up 1 base; unmatched junction bases: 5. Germline CDR1 SGDLS, CDR2 YYNGEE. The CDR3 covers 17 residues. CDR3 protein: CASSATGGGSGANVLTF. As DNA, the CDR3 is TGTGCCAGCAGCGCGACAGGGGGTGGTTCTGGGGCCAACGTCCTGACTTTC.

The V and J genes are TRBV6-6 and TRBJ1-2, with 8 nucleotides matching TRBD1. Per the germline V gene, CDR1 is MNHNY and CDR2 is SVGAGI (reference sequence). This CDR3 spans 15 amino acids. With V trimmed by 0 bases and J by 7 bases, 7 bases remained unmatched. DNA for the CDR3: TGTGCCAGCAGTTACTCAGCCGGGACAGGAGTTGGCTACACCTTC. It encodes CASSYSAGTGVGYTF.

The chain combines TRBV27 with TRBJ2-7; 9 bases are shared with TRBD1. Losses at the gene ends were 5 bases for V and 4 bases for J; bases not matched to a gene: 15. The CDR3 has 17 residues. Germline lookup yields CDR1 MNHEY and CDR2 SMNVEV (reference sequence). DNA of the CDR3: TGTGCCAGCAGTCCACTGACAGGGGGGCGGCAAATTTACGAGCAGTACTTC. Translating gives CASSPLTGGRQIYEQYF.

The V call is TRBV7-6, the J call TRBJ1-1; weak D call: TRBD1 (5 bases). The CDR3 consists of 14 residues. Germline CDR1 SGHVS, CDR2 FNYEAQ. The ends were cut back, 1 base at V and 4 bases at J, with 10 bases in the middle. The CDR3 sequence: CASSLELGTTEAFF. The CDR3 coding sequence is TGTGCCAGCAGCTTAGAACTGGGGACCACTGAAGCTTTCTTT. The complete variable domain, with remaining parts taken from reference TRBV7-6 and TRBJ1-1, reads GAGVSQSPRYKVTKRGQDVALRCDPISGHVSLYWYRQALGQGPEFLTYFNYEAQQDKSGLPNDRFSAERPEGSISTLTIQRTEQRDSAMYRCASSLELGTTEAFFGQGTRLTVV.

The chain links TRBV2 to TRBJ2-2; a possible D gene is TRBD2 (6 bases). Trimming stripped 3 bases from V and 7 bases from J, with 15 bases between. The CDR3 extends over 15 amino acids. Germline CDR1 and CDR2: SNHLY and FYNNEI. In DNA form, the CDR3 reads TGTGCCAGCAGTGACGGGCGGATGGAGGGCGGGGAGCTGTTTTTT. It specifies CASSDGRMEGGELFF.

The rearrangement uses TRBV7-2 and TRBJ2-3; 11 positions agree with TRBD2. J lost 2 bases, V lost 5 bases, and 6 bases had no gene match. CDR1 and CDR2 from the germline V gene are SGHTA and FQGNSA. The CDR3 is made up of 16 amino acids. The CDR3 nucleotides are TGTGCCAGCAGCGCCAGACTAGCGGGACACACAGATACGCAGTATTTT. Protein sequence: CASSARLAGHTDTQYF.

The J gene is TRBJ2-5, the V gene TRBV11-2; 8 bases align to TRBD2. The CDR3 is 13 residues long. V lost 3 bases and J lost 5; bases outside the gene matches: 2. Germline CDR1 reads SGHAT; CDR2 reads FQNNGV. As DNA, the CDR3 is TGTGCCAGCAGCTTTCGCGGGAGGGAGACCCAGTACTTC. Translating it yields CASSFRGRETQYF.

The chain is built from TRBV30 and TRBJ2-2; tentatively, D is TRBD1 (7 bases). With 0 bases removed from V and 5 bases from J, the gap between germline ends came to 13 bases. The CDR3 spans 15 residues. Germline-derived CDR1 and CDR2 are GTSNPN and SVGIG (reference sequence). The CDR3 sequence is CAWSVGAGGTGELFF. CDR3 coding DNA: TGTGCCTGGAGTGTGGGGGCAGGGGGGACCGGGGAGCTGTTTTTT. Filled out from reference TRBV30 and TRBJ2-2, the complete variable domain reads SQTIHQWPATLVQPVGSPLSLECTVEGTSNPNLYWYRQAAGRGLQLLFYSVGIGQISSEVPQNLSASRPQDRQFILSSKKLLLSDSGFYLCAWSVGAGGTGELFFGEGSRLTVL.

The chain recombines TRBV6-5 with TRBJ2-7, with 10 bases that match TRBD1. CDR3 size: 15 residues. V dropped 10 bases and J dropped 1; count of bases not matched to a gene: 10. Germline CDR1 and CDR2: MNHEY and SVGAGI. The CDR3 DNA reads as TGTGCCACCTCAGACGGACAGGGGGGTTCCTACGAGCAGTACTTC. Translated: CATSDGQGGSYEQYF.

The V call is TRBV5-1, the J call TRBJ1-5; D gene uncertain. The V end lost 0 bases, the J end lost 4 bases, and 8 bases lay between the germline ends. CDR1 is SGHRS, CDR2 YFSETQ, per germline. The CDR3 loop spans 14 amino acids. The CDR3 here is CASSLAAGNQPQHF. CDR3 coding DNA: TGCGCCAGCAGCTTGGCCGCGGGTAATCAGCCCCAGCATTTT.

The chain uses TRBV2 and TRBJ1-2, with 7 bases identical to TRBD1. The CDR3 sequence is 13 residues long. The V and J ends lost 5 bases and 8 bases, in that order; junction bases with no gene match: 8. CDR1 and CDR2 from the germline V gene are SNHLY and FYNNEI. This CDR3 reads CASSQTGVGGYTF. Written as DNA, the CDR3 is TGTGCCAGCAGTCAAACAGGGGTGGGCGGCTACACCTTC.

The chain employs TRBV7-2 and TRBJ2-7, with 10 nucleotides matching TRBD2. This CDR3 region has 16 residues. Germline V CDR1 and CDR2: SGHTA, FQGNSA. Losses at the gene ends were 1 base for V and 0 bases for J; bases not matched to a gene: 3. As DNA, the CDR3 is TGTGCCAGCAGCTTAGGACCTAGCGGGAGCTCCTACGAGCAGTACTTC. As protein: CASSLGPSGSSYEQYF.

The rearrangement joins TRBV9 to TRBJ2-7; 10 bases line up with TRBD2. The CDR3 extends over 15 amino acids. Looked up from germline, CDR1 is SGDLS and CDR2 is YYNGEE. With V trimmed by 0 bases and J by 5 bases, 5 bases remained unmatched. CDR3 coding DNA: TGTGCCAGCAGCGTAGGGCTAGCGGGAGCCCACGAGCAGTACTTC. Protein: CASSVGLAGAHEQYF. Supplemented by reference TRBV9 and TRBJ2-7, the full variable domain reads DSGVTQTPKHLITATGQRVTLRCSPRSGDLSVYWYQQSLDQGLQFLIQYYNGEERAKGNILERFSAQQFPDLHSELNLSSLELGDSALYFCASSVGLAGAHEQYFGPGTRLTVT.

The V gene is TRBV18, the J gene TRBJ2-5; 8 positions match TRBD1. This CDR3 comprises 15 residues. V trimming: 4 bases; J trimming: 2 bases; junction bases outside the gene matches: 6. Per the germline V gene, CDR1 is KGHSH and CDR2 is LQKENI. This CDR3 reads CASSLRDRRQETQYF. As DNA, the CDR3 is TGTGCCAGCTCACTCCGGGACAGGCGACAAGAGACCCAGTACTTC.

The rearrangement joins TRBV29-1 to TRBJ2-5; TRBD2 is a possible D gene (7 bases). CDR3 size: 13 residues. Trimming removed 7 bases at V and 4 bases at J, with 16 bases between. From germline, CDR1 is SQVTM and CDR2 ANQGSEA. The CDR3 DNA reads as TGCAGCGCCGGAGGGAGGGGGGGAGAGACCCAGTACTTC. This codes for CSAGGRGGETQYF.

V is TRBV27 and J is TRBJ2-7; no firm D call. V lost 6 bases, J lost 2 bases, and 17 bases lay in between. Per germline, CDR1 MNHEY and CDR2 SMNVEV (reference sequence). The CDR3 sequence is 15 residues long. This CDR3 is CASRPILGPTYEQYF. The CDR3, as DNA: TGTGCCAGCAGACCAATTCTCGGGCCCACCTACGAGCAGTACTTC.

The chain links TRBV19 to TRBJ1-5, with TRBD1 identical over 9 bases. J gave up 0 bases and V 7 bases, and 10 bases lay outside the gene matches. The CDR3 covers 17 residues. The germline V gene has CDR1 LNHDA and CDR2 SQIVND (reference sequence). The CDR3 coding sequence is TGTGCCAGTACCGTGACAGGGGGAATAACTAGCAATCAGCCCCAGCATTTT. Translation gives CASTVTGGITSNQPQHF. Complete variable domain (other parts from reference TRBV19 and TRBJ1-5): DGGITQSPKYLFRKEGQNVTLSCEQNLNHDAMYWYRQDPGQGLRLIYYSQIVNDFQKGDIAEGYSVSREKKESFPLTVTSAQKNPTAFYLCASTVTGGITSNQPQHFGDGTRLSIL.

The chain recombines TRBV30 with TRBJ2-5; possibly TRBD2 for D (5 bases). This CDR3 is 12 amino acids long. V was clipped by 3 bases and J by 2 bases, with 7 bases between them. CDR1 GTSNPN and CDR2 SVGIG come from the germline V gene (reference sequence). CDR3 sequence reads: CAWSLAQETQYF. The CDR3 nucleotides are TGTGCCTGGAGCCTAGCACAAGAGACCCAGTACTTC.